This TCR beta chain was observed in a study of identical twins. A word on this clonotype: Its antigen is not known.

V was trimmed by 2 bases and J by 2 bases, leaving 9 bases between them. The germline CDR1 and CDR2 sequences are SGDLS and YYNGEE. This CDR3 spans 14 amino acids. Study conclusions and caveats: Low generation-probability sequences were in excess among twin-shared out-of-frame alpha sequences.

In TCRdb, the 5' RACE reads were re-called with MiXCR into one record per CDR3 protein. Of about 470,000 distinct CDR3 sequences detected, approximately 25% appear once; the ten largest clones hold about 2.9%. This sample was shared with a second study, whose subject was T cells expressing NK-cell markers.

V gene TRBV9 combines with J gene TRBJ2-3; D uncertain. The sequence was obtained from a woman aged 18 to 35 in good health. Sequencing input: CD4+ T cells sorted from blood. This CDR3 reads CASSVYGPTDTQYF. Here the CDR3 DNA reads TGTGCCAGCAGCGTGTATGGGCCCACAGATACGCAGTATTTT.